This TCR beta chain was retrieved from a study of PD-L1 blockade in urothelial cancer. Per germline, CDR1 MNHEY and CDR2 SVGAGI. The CDR3 loop spans 16 amino acids. J gave up 1 base and V 1 base, and 7 bases lay outside the gene matches. This sample's time point: peripheral blood 6 weeks after treatment start. Method: immunoSEQ multiplex PCR; TCRdb's copy keeps in-frame clones and lacks some. The table has about 45,000 clones, roughly four fifths seen once. The rearrangement links TRBV6-5 to TRBJ2-7; TRBD2 matches 7 bases. This clonotype was sampled from a man between 60 and 75 years old with urothelial cancer. The material sequenced was PBMCs, taken around atezolizumab (anti-PD-L1) treatment. The CDR3 sequence is CASSYFRGSGSYEQYF. CDR3 in DNA: TGTGCCAGCAGTTACTTCCGGGGTAGCGGGTCCTACGAGCAGTACTTC.